This T cell receptor (beta chain) came from a study of T cells in Graves' hyperthyroidism and ophthalmopathy. Overall study: Peripheral blood was acquired at first diagnosis, ahead of any therapy whatsoever.

Amplification yielded TCR beta CDR3 regions, with RNA transcripts as the source. During a first-round RT-PCR of the TCR CDR3, the HTBI primer set was used. One entry per CDR3 protein results from TCRdb running MiXCR on the multiplex PCR reads. The table includes around 600,000 distinct CDR3 sequences, 13% to 15% detected once. V was clipped by 0 bases and J by 3 bases; unmatched bases: 4. Germline V gene sequence: CDR1 SGDLS, CDR2 YYNGEE. This CDR3 spans 15 amino acids. This clonotype was seen a few times. The source is a woman in her late teens or twenties with Graves' ophthalmopathy. V is TRBV9 and J is TRBJ2-7, with 9 bases that match TRBD1. Sequenced material: blood. CDR3 sequence (DNA): TGTGCCAGCAGCGTAGAAGGGACAGGGAGCTACGAGCAGTACTTC. This gives the protein CASSVEGTGSYEQYF.